Listed below are T cell receptor beta chains from one sample, sequenced in a study of control samples from healthy donors and cancer patients. Measured with immunoSEQ multiplex PCR; TCRdb has only the in-frame clones, and not every one. The sample includes 60,000 to 75,000 clones, nearly 85% of them seen just once. Sequenced material: blood. These receptors all come from a man aged 50-59 years in good health. CDR3s include the opening cysteine and the closing phenylalanine or tryptophan. D genes are given only for firm matches. Where a row states a size, it is once, few, many or the class of an expanded clone; other rows omit it.

CDR3 DNA	CDR3 protein	J gene	clone size	V gene	D gene
TGTGCCAGCAGGGAGACAGGGGGAGGCACAGATACGCAGTATTTT	CASRETGGGTDTQYF	TRBJ2-3	NA	TRBV2	TRBD1
TGTGCCAGCAGCGGGGGATACAGGGCGTCGGAGACCCAGTACTTC	CASSGGYRASETQYF	TRBJ2-5	NA	TRBV5-4	NA
TGTGCCAGCAGACCCGGGCCCCGGAGGGATGGCTACACCTTC	CASRPGPRRDGYTF	TRBJ1-2	NA	TRBV6-5	NA
TGTGCCAGTAGCAACAGGAATGAGCAGTACTTC	CASSNRNEQYF	TRBJ2-7	NA	TRBV19	NA
TGTGCCAGCAGCCTATCCACTAGCGGGAGGGAGACCCAGTACTTC	CASSLSTSGRETQYF	TRBJ2-5	NA	TRBV3-1/TRBV3-2	TRBD2
TGTGCCAGCAGCGTGTTCGCAGAAACTTCAGGAAACACCATATATTTT	CASSVFAETSGNTIYF	TRBJ1-3	NA	TRBV9	NA
TGTGCCAGCAGCCTCGACCTGGAGACAAAAACCTCTGGAAACACCATATATTTT	CASSLDLETKTSGNTIYF	TRBJ1-3	NA	TRBV7-3	NA
TGTGCCAGTAGTATAGGGCCCAATAGCAATCAGCCCCAGCATTTT	CASSIGPNSNQPQHF	TRBJ1-5	NA	TRBV19	NA
TGTGCCAGCCAGGGACCAGCAAACACTGAAGCTTTCTTT	CASQGPANTEAFF	TRBJ1-1	once	TRBV4-2	NA
TGTGCCAGCAGCCGCCCCCCTACAGGGGGCACTAATGGCTACACCTTC	CASSRPPTGGTNGYTF	TRBJ1-2	NA	TRBV6-2/TRBV6-3	TRBD1
TGTGCCTCCCCGGGAGGCACAGATACGCAGTATTTT	CASPGGTDTQYF	TRBJ2-3	NA	TRBV30	NA
TGCGCCAGCCAACGGGCCAAAACCTACGAGCAGTACTTC	CASQRAKTYEQYF	TRBJ2-7	NA	TRBV10-1	NA
TGTGCCAGCAGACCACAGGGGGCGCGTACTGAAGCTTTCTTT	CASRPQGARTEAFF	TRBJ1-1	NA	TRBV28	TRBD1
TGTGCCAGCAGCTCGGGACAGGGTCCCTATGGCTACACCTTC	CASSSGQGPYGYTF	TRBJ1-2	NA	TRBV28	TRBD1
TGTGCCAGCAGCCCACAGGGGGCGCGTAACACCATATATTTT	CASSPQGARNTIYF	TRBJ1-3	NA	TRBV5-6	TRBD1
TGCGCCAGCAGCCAAGGGTACAGGGGGGACTACGAGCAGTACTTC	CASSQGYRGDYEQYF	TRBJ2-7	NA	TRBV4-3	TRBD1